Below, 5 T cell receptor beta chains from the same sample are listed, as sequenced in a study of response to subunit inactivated influenza vaccine. A single record per CDR3 protein comes from TCRdb applying MiXCR to the RT-PCR reads. The sample shows around 850,000 distinct CDR3 sequences, about 18% of them seen only once. The sequences come from PBMCs from blood, collected 5 days after vaccination. Source of these receptors: a middle-aged man who received an inactivated influenza vaccine.

This sequence joins TRBV4-2 and TRBJ2-4; TRBD2 matches 8 bases. The CDR3 sequence is 14 residues long. V was clipped by 3 bases and J by 8 bases; unmatched bases: 6. Germline loops: CDR1 LGHNA, CDR2 YNFKEQ. CDR3 in amino acids: CASSHMTSADIQYF. CDR3 DNA sequence: TGTGCCAGCAGCCACATGACTAGCGCGGACATTCAGTACTTC.

CDR3 in amino acids: CASSYLGTADQPQHF. In DNA form, the CDR3 reads TGCGCCAGCAGCTACCTGGGGACGGCAGATCAGCCCCAGCATTTT. The rearrangement links TRBV5-1 to TRBJ1-5; a weak D match, TRBD1 (5 bases). Germline assignment: CDR1 SGHRS and CDR2 YFSETQ. The CDR3 is made up of 15 amino acids. Trimming took off 3 bases at V and 5 bases at J, with 15 bases between the two ends.

The chain carries TRBV20-1 and TRBJ1-5, with D maybe TRBD1 (6 bases). The germline gives CDR1 DFQATT, CDR2 SNEGSKA (reference sequence). Between the trimmed V and J ends, which lost 0 bases and 3 bases, there was a span of 15 bases. The CDR3 spans 16 residues. The CDR3 region has the DNA TGCAGTGCTAGAGAAAGGATAACAGGGTTCAATCAGCCCCAGCATTTT. Translation: CSARERITGFNQPQHF.

In regard to this clonotype: Its ends do not fully match the called genes, so a read error is possible. The V gene is TRBV20-1, the J gene TRBJ2-7; D tentatively fits TRBD1 or TRBD2 (5 bases each). Germline V gene data show CDR1 as DFQATT and CDR2 as SNEGSKA (reference sequence). The CDR3 is made up of 15 amino acids. CDR3: CSADRTDIGTYVQYF. For the CDR3, the DNA is TGCAGTGCCGATAGGACGGATATAGGGACCTACGTGCAGTACTTC.

The genes are TRBV7-2 and TRBJ1-1; no firm D call. V lost 1 base, J lost 12 bases, and 15 bases lay in between. The CDR3 spans 13 residues. Germline assignment: CDR1 SGHTA and CDR2 FQGNSA. The CDR3 coding sequence is TGTGCCAGCAGCTTAGTAGGAGTCGTGAGGCCTTTCTTT. Encoded protein: CASSLVGVVRPFF.